The source of this TCR beta chain is a study of T cell responses to AZD1222 COVID-19 vaccine (dated by TCRdb to the early 2020s). With regard to the full study: AZD1222 recipients with second doses at about 4 weeks or about 12 weeks were pooled, because spike-specific TCR depth and breadth did not differ between schedules. TCR sequencing was performed for 230 to 250 trial participants, of whom 200 to 220 were given two doses of AZD1222 and about 25 were given two doses of MenACWY control vaccine. Trial participants were enrolled by age into subgroups of 18-55, 56-69 and 70-plus years, and about 150, 27 and 61 TCR-sequenced participants, respectively, were included in these subgroups.

The CDR3 regions of human TCRbeta chains were analyzed by immunosequencing. In the authors' own workflow: TCRs in the repertoires were compared against a reference library of SARS-CoV-2-specific TCRs that had been generated with the MIRA antigen-specificity platform. Breadth was defined as the fraction of unique TCRs that were SARS-CoV-2-associated. Depth was defined as the fraction of total T cells that were SARS-CoV-2-associated. Each spike-specific TCR was assigned to its reactive spike region and to a CD4 or CD8 class using the MIRA data. Log10-transformed breadth and depth values were compared by one-way ANOVA with Sidak's multiple comparisons tests. The table was pulled from immuneACCESS by TCRdb, which kept in-frame rearrangements only. Such tables lose some clones; where checked, under half of the loss comes from unresolved V genes, and the rest has no known cause. The DNA was the basis for D and trimming; V, J and clone size are from that table. In all, the sample holds roughly 130,000 clones, and 94% of those were seen once. Around 7% of the sample is in the top ten clones.

Remarks on this clone: It lacks a known antigen. Qualities for individual bases were not recorded, and no much larger clone is one base off.

The V and J ends are trimmed by 0 bases and 6 bases, leaving 13 bases between them. Including the terminal cysteine and phenylalanine, the CDR3 comprises 14 residues. The retained sequence is limited to the CDR3, 42 bases, with the frame set at the first base. Reading the germline V gene gives CDR1 SGHRS and CDR2 YFSETQ. The label giving this sample's time point can be read as: baseline before first vaccination. The vaccinee samples were drawn from two UK trials, COV001 and COV002, one of which was a single-blind randomized controlled phase 2/3 trial testing AZD1222 (ChAdOx1 nCoV-19) in healthy adults. For TCRbeta chain sequencing, PBMC samples from trial participants were taken at day 0 and at day 28 after the second dose. Study-wide findings and limitations: Because no samples from the day 14 peak response were available, repertoires could be characterized only after the peak T cell response. In the small 56-69-year group, the increase in depth fell short of significance, most likely because of low power. Reportedly, close to half of the unique spike-specific TCRs recognized epitopes lying outside the regions that are mutated in the B.1.351 and B.1.1.7 variants. Participants were mostly white British, with more females than males. The authors suggested clonal diversity may have been underestimated. Vaccine-associated CD4 TCRs spanned the whole spike protein, with dominant responses in regions 160-218 and 743-854. Conclusions about previously exposed vaccinees are limited, since just a handful of AZD1222 recipients were seropositive for SARS-CoV-2 at baseline. After two AZD1222 doses, spike-specific TCR breadth and depth were significantly higher than at day 0 and than in MenACWY recipients.

The rearrangement joined TRBV5-1 to TRBJ2-7; perhaps TRBD2 is the D gene, with 5 bases matching. The sample was peripheral blood, taken on day 0 of AZD1222 vaccination. This clonotype was sampled from an adult in good health. The bases are TGCGCCAGCAGCTTGGACGGCCCTAGCTTCGAGCAGTACTTC. This sequence encodes CASSLDGPSFEQYF.